The clone carrying this T cell receptor (beta chain) was observed at least ten times. Its antigen is currently unknown. TCRdb called the 5' RACE reads again in MiXCR, with one record for every CDR3 protein. The sample contains about 54,000 distinct CDR3 sequences, roughly a sixth of which appear only once. Study-wide points: In terms of TCR gene usage, tumor memory CD4+ T cells clustered together with blood and lymph node memory CD4+ cells, as well as with lymph node naive CD4+ cells.

The trim removed 2 bases at V and 5 bases at J, leaving 2 bases unmatched. The CDR3 has 12 amino acids. In germline, CDR1 is DFQATT, CDR2 SNEGSKA (reference sequence). What was sequenced was naive CD4+ T cells sorted from blood. This sample's subset: naive CD4+ T cells, CD4+CD45RA+CD25-. This TCR was sampled from a female donor with breast cancer. The chain uses TRBV20-1 and TRBJ1-1, with 7 positions matching TRBD1. DNA for the CDR3: TGCAGTGCTAGACAGGGGGGAACTGAAGCTTTCTTT. Its translation is CSARQGGTEAFF.